This TCR beta chain came from a study of technical replicates of blood from a handful of donors. This clone occurred once. The repertoire was sequenced with immunoSEQ multiplex PCR; TCRdb's copy has only in-frame clones and lacks some. The table lists 67,000 or so clones, 80% to 95% of them singletons. Sequences were obtained from T cells isolated from PBMCs. This sequence originates from a human donor in good health.

The CDR3 region is CASSSDRGWTQYF. CDR3 bases: TGTGCCAGCAGTTCTGACAGGGGCTGGACGCAGTATTTT. This rearrangement joins TRBV28 to TRBJ2-3; TRBD1 agrees at 8 bases. The CDR3 spans 13 residues. The junction had 6 bases not matched to a gene; V was cut back by 4 bases and J by 9 bases. Germline V gene lookup returns CDR1 MDHEN and CDR2 SYDVKM.